This TCR beta chain was recovered during a study of blood T cells in healthy people across ages (dated by TCRdb to the mid-2010s). General notes on the study: In model experiments, template switching captured about one uniquely barcoded TCR beta cDNA molecule for every two T cells. The study measured age-related changes in TCR beta repertoire diversity using deep sequencing normalized with unique cDNA molecular identifiers. To avoid experimental bias, donors of different ages were randomly spread across the sequencing lanes. Four age groups were formed from the donors: young (average roughly 15 years), middle-aged (around 40), aged (roughly 58) and long-lived (approximately 80). For two donors (one aged 18 to 30 and one aged 80 or older), the study analyzed two additional independent replicas of 1 million unique cDNA reads from the same blood draw. Broader findings and caveats from the paper: There was a strong correlation between observed TCR beta diversity and the percentage of naive T cells measured by flow cytometry. Estimates of total diversity based on one million sequenced T cells were considered lower bounds and underestimates. Compared with the aged group, the long-lived group had more naive CD4+ T cells, fewer expanded clones and increased TCR diversity, a pattern suggesting age selection. Donor CMV infection status was unknown, potentially confounding age-related changes in expanded clonotypes. Observed TCR beta diversity per million T cells fell roughly linearly with age, and a significant reduction was already apparent by age roughly 41. Bulk unsorted PBMC profiling prevented conclusive comparison of naive and antigen-experienced compartments.

The library was produced with 5' RACE. Sequencer: Illumina HiSeq 2500. A second PCR of about 7 to 12 cycles was performed with a sample-barcoded 5' primer and a J-beta primer mix. A unique molecular identifier was introduced onto each TCR beta cDNA molecule by a template-switch 5' adaptor carrying 12 random nucleotides. At least 2.5 million CDR3-containing paired-end reads were obtained from each sample. First-strand cDNA synthesis was performed from all RNA using the Mint cDNA synthesis kit, with priming by a TRBC-specific oligonucleotide. After uracil-DNA glycosylase treatment, a first 18-cycle PCR used universal primers M1SS and BC2_uni_R on all cDNA. The authors' analysis ran thus. Normalization of each sample was performed by random selection of 1 million high-quality reads, each carrying a distinct molecular identifier. Instead of being binned into consensus sequences, reads that shared molecular identifiers were thrown out. CDR3 identification, clonotype clustering and error correction used MiTCR with a Q25 quality threshold and the strictest error-elimination algorithm. A nonparametric unseen species model with Euler transformation was used to estimate lower-bound total TCR beta diversity. TCRdb cleaned the public reads at Q25 with fastp, built clones with MiXCR and kept in-frame beta chains. Entries that share a CDR3 protein sequence are merged under the most common genes and DNA. In this record, the V and J calls reflect TCRdb's handling and not the investigators' own analysis. The table for this sample lists 1.5 million to 1.9 million distinct CDR3 sequences; 35% to 45% of them were counted only once. The ten largest make up over 3.5% of the sample.

The donors were 40 or so Caucasian individuals from Russia, aged roughly 6 to 90 years, who were systemically healthy. Each donor gave about 11 milliliters of peripheral blood, drawn into EDTA-treated Vacutainer tubes. Ficoll-Paque density-gradient centrifugation was used to isolate PBMCs, with at least 6.5 million per sample. Total RNA, at least 5 micrograms per sample, was extracted from PBMCs with Trizol reagent. For every donor, flow cytometry on a PBMC aliquot measured the percentage of naive CD45RAhigh/CD27high T cells. Concerning this clonotype itself: Its antigen has not been determined. No base quality information exists; no much larger clone differs at one position.

Sequencing used blood. This sequence originates from a woman between 18 and 29 years old in good health.

At the DNA level, the sequence is TGTGCCAGCAGCGTGGGACTAGCGGGGGCCTTACCGGGCGAGACCCAGTACTTC. This is translated as CASSVGLAGALPGETQYF. Recombination connected TRBV7-2 to TRBJ2-5, with 14 middle bases fitting TRBD2. V ends up 5 bases short and J 5 bases short, with an unmatched junction base count of 13. Sequences SGHTA (CDR1) and FQGNSA (CDR2) are obtained from the germline V gene. Inclusive of the bounding cysteine and phenylalanine, the CDR3 is 18 residues long. The read is trimmed to its CDR3 DNA, 54 bases read in frame from base 1.